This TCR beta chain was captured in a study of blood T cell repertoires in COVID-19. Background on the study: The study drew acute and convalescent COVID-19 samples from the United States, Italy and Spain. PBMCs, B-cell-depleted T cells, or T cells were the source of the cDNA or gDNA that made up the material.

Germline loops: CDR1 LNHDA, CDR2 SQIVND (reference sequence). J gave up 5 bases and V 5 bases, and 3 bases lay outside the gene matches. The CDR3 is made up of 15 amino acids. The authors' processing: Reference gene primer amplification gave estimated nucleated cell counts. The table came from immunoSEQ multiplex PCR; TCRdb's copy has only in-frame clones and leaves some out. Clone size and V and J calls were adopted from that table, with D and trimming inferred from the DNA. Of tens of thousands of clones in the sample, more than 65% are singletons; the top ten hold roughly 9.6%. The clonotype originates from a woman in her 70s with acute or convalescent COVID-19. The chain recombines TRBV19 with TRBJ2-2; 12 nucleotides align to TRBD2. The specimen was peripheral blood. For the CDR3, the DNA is TGTGCCAGTAGTCGACTAGCGGGAGAGACCGGGGAGCTGTTTTTT. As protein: CASSRLAGETGELFF.